The rows below give T cell receptor beta chains drawn from one sample of a study of blood T cell repertoires in COVID-19. The protocol was immunoSEQ multiplex PCR, while the TCRdb copy is restricted to in-frame clones and leaves out a portion. The table shows about 310,000 clones, with approximately 87% occurring only once. Source material: peripheral blood. The receptors were sampled from a woman aged 30 to 39 with COVID-19, enrolled during active disease. Each CDR3 is given with its conserved first and last residue. The D gene is left open where the match is weak. Rows give clone size only sometimes, using once, few, many, or a class for an expanded clone.

TRBJ1-4 TRBD1 TRBV6-8 . CASRTGGPNEKLFF TGTGCCAGCAGAACAGGGGGCCCTAATGAAAAACTGTTTTTT
TRBJ2-5 TRBD2 TRBV19 . CASSIREGTQETQYF TGTGCCAGTAGTATCAGGGAGGGGACCCAAGAGACCCAGTACTTC
TRBJ1-5 . TRBV7-9 . CASSLAGGNQPQHF TGTGCCAGCAGCTTGGCGGGGGGCAATCAGCCCCAGCATTTT
TRBJ1-2 . TRBV28 once CASSFGTGYTF TGTGCCAGCAGTTTTGGGACAGGCTACACCTTC
TRBJ1-3 . TRBV7-2 . CASSLSGGYGNSAGNTIYF TGTGCCAGCAGCCTCTCGGGGGGGTATGGCAATTCGGCGGGAAACACCATATATTTT
TRBJ1-4 . TRBV2 . CASSPAQATNEKLFF TGTGCCAGCAGTCCCGCGCAGGCAACTAATGAAAAACTGTTTTTT
TRBJ1-5 . TRBV3-1/TRBV3-2 . CASSQDRNQPQHF TGTGCCAGCAGTCAAGACAGAAATCAGCCCCAGCATTTT
TRBJ1-1 . TRBV5-1 . CASSLFTGNTEAFF TGCGCCAGCAGCTTGTTTACTGGGAACACTGAAGCTTTCTTT
TRBJ1-3 . TRBV7-8 . CASSRRGAIAGNTIYF TGTGCCAGCAGTCGTCGGGGGGCGATTGCTGGAAACACCATATATTTT
TRBJ2-1 TRBD1 TRBV13 . CASSTRDGTGVNEQFF TGTGCCAGCAGTACCAGAGACGGGACAGGGGTGAATGAGCAGTTCTTC
TRBJ2-3 . TRBV28 . CASSSYYTDTQYF TGTGCCAGCAGTTCGTACTATACAGATACGCAGTATTTT
TRBJ2-5 . TRBV3-1/TRBV3-2 . CASSHTDSAEETQYF TGTGCCAGCAGCCATACGGACAGCGCGGAGGAGACCCAGTACTTC
TRBJ1-1 TRBD1 TRBV5-4 . CASSLQGTNTEAFF TGTGCCAGCAGCTTACAGGGGACGAACACTGAAGCTTTCTTT
TRBJ2-7 . TRBV21-1 . CASSNRTGLVLIFYEQYF TGTGCCAGCAGCAACCGGACAGGGCTTGTTTTAATCTTCTACGAGCAGTACTTC
TRBJ1-2 TRBD1 TRBV19 . CASSPQGTGGFYGYTF TGTGCCAGTAGTCCCCAGGGGACAGGCGGATTCTATGGCTACACCTTC
TRBJ1-1 . TRBV5-5 once CASSLHASSGETEAFF TGTGCCAGCAGCTTACATGCTAGTTCGGGGGAAACTGAAGCTTTCTTT
TRBJ1-1 . TRBV3-1/TRBV3-2 . CASSLTGNTEAFF TGTGCCAGCAGCCTAACAGGGAACACTGAAGCTTTCTTT
TRBJ2-7 TRBD2 TRBV6-5 few CASKREARYEQYF TGTGCCAGCAAGCGGGAGGCTCGCTACGAGCAGTACTTC
TRBJ1-1 TRBD1 TRBV5-6 few CASSQGAGKEAFF TGTGCCAGCAGCCAGGGGGCTGGGAAAGAAGCTTTCTTT
TRBJ2-1 . TRBV7-9 . CASSLSGGGEQFF TGTGCCAGCAGCTTGAGTGGGGGCGGTGAGCAGTTCTTC
TRBJ1-1 TRBD1 TRBV5-1 . CASSAGTGPEAFF TGCGCCAGCAGCGCTGGGACAGGGCCTGAAGCTTTCTTT
TRBJ2-1 TRBD2 TRBV2 . CASSEVRLAVYNEQFF TGTGCCAGCAGTGAAGTAAGACTAGCGGTCTACAATGAGCAGTTCTTC
TRBJ2-5 . TRBV20-1 . CSASGEATQYF TGCAGTGCTAGCGGAGAGGCGACCCAGTACTTC
TRBJ2-7 . TRBV4-2 . CASSQVVTPYEQYF TGTGCCAGCAGCCAAGTCGTAACTCCCTACGAGCAGTACTTC
TRBJ2-7 TRBD1 TRBV3-1/TRBV3-2 . CATSRDRIVHEQYF TGTGCCACCTCCCGGGACAGAATCGTCCACGAGCAGTACTTC
TRBJ1-1 . TRBV27 . CASSSRTGKAEAFF TGTGCCAGCAGTTCCCGAACAGGGAAGGCTGAAGCTTTCTTT
TRBJ2-5 TRBD2 TRBV9 . CASSVGSSGLLIDGTQYF TGTGCCAGCAGCGTAGGAAGTTCGGGACTACTCATCGACGGGACCCAGTACTTC
TRBJ2-7 TRBD2 TRBV27 . CASSLRREGYEQYF TGTGCCAGCAGTTTACGCAGGGAGGGTTACGAGCAGTACTTC
TRBJ2-1 TRBD2 TRBV7-2 once CASSRSGRALVNEQFF TGTGCCAGCAGCCGTAGCGGGAGGGCCTTAGTGAATGAGCAGTTCTTC
TRBJ1-4 TRBD1 TRBV3-1/TRBV3-2 . CASSPQRGQGAEKLFF TGTGCCAGCAGCCCTCAGCGGGGACAGGGGGCGGAAAAACTGTTTTTT
TRBJ1-1 . TRBV3-1/TRBV3-2 . CASSRRDRTEAFF TGTGCCAGCAGCCGGCGGGACCGCACTGAAGCTTTCTTT
TRBJ1-1 . TRBV28 . CASRGAGQRVGVNTEAFF TGTGCCAGCAGGGGCGCCGGACAGCGAGTGGGGGTGAACACTGAAGCTTTCTTT
TRBJ2-1 . TRBV11-2 once CASSLGREKFF TGTGCCAGCAGCTTAGGCAGGGAAAAGTTCTTC
TRBJ1-1 . TRBV19 once CASSYRVVWNTEAFF TGTGCCAGTAGTTACAGGGTAGTTTGGAACACTGAAGCTTTCTTT
TRBJ1-5 . TRBV28 . CASRGTGNQPQHF TGTGCCAGCAGGGGTACAGGTAACCAGCCCCAGCATTTT